The source of this T cell receptor beta chain is a study of T cell responses to AZD1222 COVID-19 vaccine. Study-wide findings and caveats: With two AZD1222 doses given, Spike-specific TCR breadth and depth both rose.

About this clone itself: Its antigen remains unknown.

Data came from immunoSEQ multiplex PCR; TCRdb stores just in-frame clones and leaves some out. The sample holds around 130,000 clones, around 86% seen once. CDR3 size: 15 residues. Trimming shortened V by 3 bases and J by 5 bases, and 14 bases separated the two germline ends. Germline CDR1 is LGHDT and CDR2 is YNNKEL (reference sequence). The sequenced sample was peripheral blood, obtained 28 days after the second AZD1222 dose. This receptor was obtained from an adult who received the AZD1222 COVID-19 vaccine. The genes are TRBV3-1 (or the pseudogene TRBV3-2) and TRBJ2-1, with D perhaps TRBD1 or TRBD2 (5 bases each). The DNA of the CDR3 is TGTGCCAGCAGCCACACCGGGACCAAAAACAATGAGCAGTTCTTC. It specifies CASSHTGTKNNEQFF.